Reported below is one T cell receptor (beta chain). cDNA came from about 0.46 to 1 ug RNA primed by random hexamers. In TCRdb, the immunoSEQ multiplex PCR reads were re-called with MiXCR into one record per CDR3 protein. The sample contains some 150,000 distinct CDR3 sequences, around 96% of which appear only once. The data stem from a study of CD8 T cells in Susac syndrome. This CDR3 is 17 amino acids long. Germline V CDR1 and CDR2: SQVTM, ANQGSEA. V was trimmed by 3 bases and J by 2 bases, leaving 20 bases between them. In contrast to the negatively isolated CD8+ and CD4+ T cells, TEMRA cells were FACS-enriched.

The sequencing input was CD8+ T cells from PBMCs. The rearrangement uses TRBV29-1 and TRBJ2-4, with D possibly being TRBD2 (6 bases). This clonotype originated in a human donor with multiple sclerosis. The CDR3 sequence is CSVETAGSRPSKNIQYF. The CDR3 DNA sequence: TGCAGCGTTGAGACGGCGGGAAGTAGGCCTTCCAAAAACATTCAGTACTTC.